Below, 23 T cell receptor beta chains from the same sample are listed, as sequenced in a study of Ad26.COV2.S vaccination and SARS-CoV-2 variants. TCRdb keeps only in-frame clones here, not all; method: immunoSEQ multiplex PCR. The sample comprises 300,000 to 400,000 clones, about 91% of which are singletons, and around 4.2% rests with the top ten. The sample was peripheral blood, taken after recovery from COVID-19. The source of these receptors is a human donor who had recovered from COVID-19.

The chain uses TRBV5-1 and TRBJ1-3; no clear D. The CDR3 length is 15 residues. Trimming pared 0 bases from V and 0 bases from J, leaving 7 bases between. The germline V gene encodes CDR1 SGHRS and CDR2 YFSETQ. CDR3 nucleotide sequence: TGCGCCAGCAGCTTGGCCGGGAGCTCTGGAAACACCATATATTTT. This sequence encodes CASSLAGSSGNTIYF.

The sample holds one count of this clone. The gene calls are TRBV11-2 and TRBJ2-3, with TRBD2 matching over 9 bases. Germline lookup yields CDR1 SGHAT and CDR2 FQNNGV. V lost 2 bases, J lost 4 bases, and 10 bases stayed unmatched. The CDR3 totals 17 residues. CDR3 amino acids: CASSLRVAGGPADTQYF. The CDR3 nucleotides are TGTGCCAGCAGCTTAAGAGTGGCGGGGGGGCCAGCAGATACGCAGTATTTT. Complete variable domain (other parts from reference TRBV11-2 and TRBJ2-3): EAGVAQSPRYKIIEKRQSVAFWCNPISGHATLYWYQQILGQGPKLLIQFQNNGVVDDSQLPKDRFSAERLKGVDSTLKIQPAKLEDSAVYLCASSLRVAGGPADTQYFGPGTRLTVL.

V and J are TRBV28 and TRBJ2-7; D is undetermined. Germline V gives CDR1 MDHEN, CDR2 SYDVKM. The CDR3 totals 12 residues. Trimming pared 2 bases from V and 1 base from J, leaving 3 bases between. The CDR3 DNA sequence: TGTGCCAGCAGTTTAACGTCCTACGAGCAGTACTTC. Its translation: CASSLTSYEQYF.

The chain uses TRBV12-3 or TRBV12-4 and TRBJ2-1; weak D call: TRBD2 (6 bases). Trimming took 5 bases from V and 6 from J, leaving 11 bases between them. The CDR3 totals 13 residues. CDR3 coding DNA: TGTGCCAGCAGTGCCGGGGGACTCAATGAGCAGTTCTTC. Protein: CASSAGGLNEQFF.

The chain combines TRBV27 with TRBJ1-2; 8 nucleotides agree with TRBD1. CDR3 length: 15 residues. J gave up 6 bases and V 5 bases, and 11 bases lay outside the gene matches. Germline values: CDR1 MNHEY, CDR2 SMNVEV (reference sequence). The CDR3 sequence is CASSPRTGLRNGYTF. DNA for the CDR3: TGTGCCAGCAGTCCCCGGACAGGGTTAAGGAATGGCTACACCTTC.

V and J are TRBV5-6 and TRBJ2-7; 7 nucleotides agree with TRBD1. This CDR3 has 14 amino acids. From germline, CDR1 is SGHDT and CDR2 YYEEEE. With 5 bases clipped from V and 0 bases from J, the junction kept 5 bases outside the gene matches. The CDR3 nucleotides read TGTGCCAGCAGGCCGGGACAGATCTCCTACGAGCAGTACTTC. It yields the protein CASRPGQISYEQYF.

The chain has TRBV20-1 and TRBJ2-3, with TRBD2 identical over 10 bases. Germline CDR1 DFQATT, CDR2 SNEGSKA (reference sequence). The length of the CDR3 is 17 residues. V was clipped by 3 bases and J by 0 bases; unmatched bases: 9. The CDR3 DNA follows: TGCAGTGCTAGTGATCAGCGGGGGGGCCTAAGCACAGATACGCAGTATTTT. This sequence encodes CSASDQRGGLSTDTQYF.

This sequence joins TRBV25-1 and TRBJ1-3; D unclear. The CDR3 consists of 13 residues. Looked up from germline, CDR1 is MGHDK and CDR2 is SYGVNS. V gave up 1 base and J gave up 9 bases, with 10 bases separating them. For the CDR3, the DNA is TGTGCCAGCAGTGAATCCCCATTTAGCACCATATATTTT. It yields the protein CASSESPFSTIYF.

This chain uses TRBV7-2 with TRBJ2-5; D remains ambiguous. CDR1 and CDR2 from the germline V gene are SGHTA and FQGNSA. V was shortened by 7 bases and J by 2 bases, with 11 bases between the two germline ends. The CDR3 has 13 residues. The CDR3 bases are TGTGCCAGCACCCCAAGGATACAAGAGACCCAGTACTTC. This translates into CASTPRIQETQYF.

This clone appeared a single time. The rearrangement links TRBV6-5 to TRBJ2-3; a weak D match, TRBD1 (6 bases). The CDR3 runs to 15 residues. Germline CDR1 and CDR2: MNHEY and SVGAGI. Deletions cut 5 bases from V and 4 bases from J, with 16 bases between. CDR3 nucleotide sequence: TGTGCCAGCAGTCCGCACAGGGACCCTGCAGATACGCAGTATTTT. Its translation is CASSPHRDPADTQYF.

The chain combines TRBV4-1 with TRBJ1-1; D unclear. Trimming took 1 base from V and 5 from J, leaving 8 bases between them. Germline V CDR1 and CDR2: MGHRA, YSYEKL. CDR3 length: 13 amino acids. The CDR3 sequence: CASSQVDRTEAFF. In nucleotides, the CDR3 is TGCGCCAGCAGCCAAGTGGATAGGACTGAAGCTTTCTTT.

This chain links TRBV7-2 with TRBJ2-7, with 8 bases aligning to TRBD1. This CDR3 contains 14 residues. Germline lookup yields CDR1 SGHTA and CDR2 FQGNSA. J was trimmed by 3 bases and V by 5 bases; bases with no gene match: 6. CDR3 nucleotide sequence: TGTGCCAGCAGCCTGGGACAGGCTAGCTACGAGCAGTACTTC. This gives the protein CASSLGQASYEQYF.

This clone has a handful of counts. The V and J genes are TRBV6-6 and TRBJ1-6; no definite D call. Trimming cost V 6 bases and J 5 bases, with 11 bases left between them. The CDR3 loop spans 14 amino acids. Germline CDR1 and CDR2: MNHNY and SVGAGI (reference sequence). CDR3 DNA sequence: TGTGCCAGCAGCCTGGGATTAGATAATTCACCCCTCCACTTT. Protein product: CASSLGLDNSPLHF.

This rearrangement joins TRBV10-2 to TRBJ2-5, with D hard to call. The CDR3 sequence is 13 residues long. With 4 bases removed from V and 7 bases from J, the gap between germline ends came to 13 bases. CDR1 and CDR2 from the germline V gene are WSHSY and SAAADI. CDR3 in amino acids: CASSGGVSRTQYF. In DNA form, the CDR3 reads TGCGCCAGCAGTGGCGGAGTCAGCCGGACCCAGTACTTC.

The chain is built from TRBV24-1 and TRBJ1-1; 9 bases fit TRBD1. The CDR3 totals 16 residues. V was clipped by 7 bases and J by 1 base; unmatched bases: 9. Per germline, CDR1 KGHDR and CDR2 SFDVKD. CDR3 nucleotides: TGTGCCACCAGAGGACAGGGGATGAGAGGGAACACTGAAGCTTTCTTT. This sequence encodes CATRGQGMRGNTEAFF.

V and J are TRBV27 and TRBJ1-1, with TRBD1 identical over 8 bases. Trimming at V came to 5 bases and at J to 0 bases, leaving 8 bases not matched to a gene. The V gene's germline CDR1 is MNHEY and CDR2 SMNVEV (reference sequence). This CDR3 contains 16 residues. The CDR3 region is CASSPRTGSMNTEAFF. CDR3 nucleotide sequence: TGTGCCAGCAGTCCCCGGACAGGGTCGATGAACACTGAAGCTTTCTTT.

This clone has a single count. The chain combines TRBV7-3 with TRBJ2-1; TRBD1 matches at 7 bases. V trimming: 2 bases; J trimming: 5 bases; junction bases outside the gene matches: 0. The CDR3 runs to 13 residues. Germline CDR1 and CDR2: SGHTA and FQGTGA. CDR3 protein: CASSLGQDNEQFF. The CDR3 bases are TGTGCCAGCAGCTTAGGACAGGACAATGAGCAGTTCTTC.

The chain joins TRBV9 to TRBJ1-6; D is possibly TRBD1 (5 bases). This CDR3 comprises 16 residues. CDR1 SGDLS and CDR2 YYNGEE come from the germline V gene. Trimming cost V 4 bases and J 7 bases, with 18 bases left between them. The chain's CDR3 is CASSPSTGTKNSPLHF. The CDR3 region has the DNA TGTGCCAGCAGCCCAAGCACGGGGACTAAAAATTCACCCCTCCACTTT.

The CDR3: CASRDRVNSPLHF. CDR3 DNA sequence: TGTGCCAGCAGAGACAGGGTTAATTCACCCCTCCACTTT. This sequence joins TRBV25-1 and TRBJ1-6, with TRBD1 matching over 7 bases. There are 13 residues in the CDR3. The ends lost 6 bases at V and 6 bases at J; junction bases unmatched: 2. Germline loops: CDR1 MGHDK, CDR2 SYGVNS. Based on the CDR3 plus reference TRBV25-1 and TRBJ1-6, the full variable domain is EADIYQTPRYLVIGTGKKITLECSQTMGHDKMYWYQQDPGMELHLIHYSYGVNSTEKGDLSSESTVSRIRTEHFPLTLESARPSHTSQYLCASRDRVNSPLHFGNGTRLTVT.

The chain employs TRBV18 and TRBJ2-6, with D perhaps matching TRBD1 (6 bases). Germline values: CDR1 KGHSH, CDR2 LQKENI. Trimming stripped 0 bases from V and 0 bases from J, with 6 bases between. The CDR3 contains 16 residues. The CDR3: CASSPPDSSGANVLTF. As DNA, the CDR3 is TGTGCCAGCTCACCACCGGACAGCTCTGGGGCCAACGTCCTGACTTTC.

This sequence joins TRBV11-2 and TRBJ2-7; D remains ambiguous. CDR1 is SGHAT, CDR2 FQNNGV, per germline. V was shortened by 1 base and J by 2 bases, with 6 bases between the two germline ends. CDR3 length: 13 amino acids. CDR3 nucleotides: TGTGCCAGCAGCTTAGGGGCTACCTACGAGCAGTACTTC. It translates to CASSLGATYEQYF.

The gene calls are TRBV19 and TRBJ2-5, with 10 bases aligning to TRBD2. V gave up 3 bases and J gave up 5 bases; unmatched junction bases: 6. The CDR3 is made up of 15 amino acids. In germline, CDR1 is LNHDA, CDR2 SQIVND (reference sequence). CDR3 region: CASSIPSGGVETQYF. CDR3 DNA sequence: TGTGCCAGTAGTATCCCTAGCGGGGGAGTGGAGACCCAGTACTTC.

The rearrangement links TRBV15 to TRBJ2-5, with D maybe TRBD2 (7 bases). This CDR3 is 16 amino acids long. Germline V gene data show CDR1 as LNHNV and CDR2 as YYDKDF (reference sequence). Deletions cut 0 bases from V and 4 bases from J, with 15 bases between. The CDR3 is CATSRDLRGAGETQYF. The CDR3 bases are TGTGCCACCAGCAGAGATCTTCGGGGGGCGGGAGAGACCCAGTACTTC.